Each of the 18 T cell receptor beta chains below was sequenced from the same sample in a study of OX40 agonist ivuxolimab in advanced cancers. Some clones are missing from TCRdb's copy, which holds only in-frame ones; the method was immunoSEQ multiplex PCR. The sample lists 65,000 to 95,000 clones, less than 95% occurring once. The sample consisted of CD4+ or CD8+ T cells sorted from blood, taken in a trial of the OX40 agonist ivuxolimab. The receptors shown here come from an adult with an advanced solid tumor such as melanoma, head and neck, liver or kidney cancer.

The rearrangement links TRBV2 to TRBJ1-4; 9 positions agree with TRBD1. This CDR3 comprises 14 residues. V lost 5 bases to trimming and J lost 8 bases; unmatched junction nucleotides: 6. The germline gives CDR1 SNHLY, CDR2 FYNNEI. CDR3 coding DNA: TGTGCCAGCAGTACAGGGGGCGGCGGGGAAAAACTGTTTTTT. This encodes CASSTGGGGEKLFF.

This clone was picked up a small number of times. In DNA, the CDR3 is TGTGCCACTGAGAGCGGGGGGGCCCCCGGGGAGCTGTTTTTT. Translated: CATESGGAPGELFF. V usage is TRBV15 and J usage is TRBJ2-2, with 10 bases aligning to TRBD2. Germline CDR1 and CDR2: LNHNV and YYDKDF (reference sequence). CDR3 length: 14 amino acids. Trimming cost V 9 bases and J 6 bases; bases outside gene matches: 7.

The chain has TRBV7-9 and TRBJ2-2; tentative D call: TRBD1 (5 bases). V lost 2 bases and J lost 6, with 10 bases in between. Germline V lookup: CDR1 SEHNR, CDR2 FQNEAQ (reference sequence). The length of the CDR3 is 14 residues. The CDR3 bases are TGTGCCAGCAGCTTAAAGGGGTACTCCGGGGAGCTGTTTTTT. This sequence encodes CASSLKGYSGELFF.

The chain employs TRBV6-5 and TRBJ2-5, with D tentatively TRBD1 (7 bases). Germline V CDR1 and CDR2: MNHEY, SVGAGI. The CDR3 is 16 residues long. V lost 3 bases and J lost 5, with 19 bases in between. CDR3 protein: CASSYTRGAFGETQYF. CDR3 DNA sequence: TGTGCCAGCAGTTATACCAGGGGGGCTTTTGGCGAGACCCAGTACTTC.

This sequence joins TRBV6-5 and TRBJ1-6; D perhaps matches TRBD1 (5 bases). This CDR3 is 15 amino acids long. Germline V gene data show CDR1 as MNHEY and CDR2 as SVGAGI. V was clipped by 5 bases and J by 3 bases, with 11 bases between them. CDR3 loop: CASSRRDFYNSPLHF. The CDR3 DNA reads TGTGCCAGCAGTCGCCGGGACTTCTATAATTCACCCCTCCACTTT.

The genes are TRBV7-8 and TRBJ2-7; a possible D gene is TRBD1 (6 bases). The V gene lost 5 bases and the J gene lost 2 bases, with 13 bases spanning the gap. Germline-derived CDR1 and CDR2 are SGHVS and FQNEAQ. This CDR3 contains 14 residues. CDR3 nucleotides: TGTGCCAGCAGCAGCAACAGGGAAACCTACGAGCAGTACTTC. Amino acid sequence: CASSSNRETYEQYF. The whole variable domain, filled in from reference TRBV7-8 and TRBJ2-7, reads GAGVSQSPRYKVAKRGQDVALRCDPISGHVSLFWYQQALGQGPEFLTYFQNEAQLDKSGLPSDRFFAERPEGSVSTLKIQRTQQEDSAVYLCASSSNRETYEQYFGPGTRLTVT.

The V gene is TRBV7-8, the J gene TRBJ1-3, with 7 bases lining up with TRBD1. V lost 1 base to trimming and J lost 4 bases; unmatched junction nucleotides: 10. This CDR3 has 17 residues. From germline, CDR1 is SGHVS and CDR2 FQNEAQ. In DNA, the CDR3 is TGTGCCAGCAGCTTAGAGAGAGTCCCGGGACAGGGAAACACCATATATTTT. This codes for CASSLERVPGQGNTIYF. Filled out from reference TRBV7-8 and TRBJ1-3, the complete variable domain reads GAGVSQSPRYKVAKRGQDVALRCDPISGHVSLFWYQQALGQGPEFLTYFQNEAQLDKSGLPSDRFFAERPEGSVSTLKIQRTQQEDSAVYLCASSLERVPGQGNTIYFGEGSWLTVV.

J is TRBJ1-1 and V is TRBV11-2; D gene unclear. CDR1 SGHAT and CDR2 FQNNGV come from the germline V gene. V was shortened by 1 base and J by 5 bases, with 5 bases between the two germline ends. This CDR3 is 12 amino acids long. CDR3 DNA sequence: TGTGCCAGCAGCTTAGGGGAAACTGAAGCTTTCTTT. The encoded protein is CASSLGETEAFF.

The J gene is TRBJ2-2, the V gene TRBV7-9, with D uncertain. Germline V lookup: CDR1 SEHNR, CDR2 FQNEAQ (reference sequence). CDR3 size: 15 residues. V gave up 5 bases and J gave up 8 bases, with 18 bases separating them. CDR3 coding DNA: TGTGCCAGCAGCCCCCCGGCAGCTATACCTGGGGAGCTGTTTTTT. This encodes CASSPPAAIPGELFF.

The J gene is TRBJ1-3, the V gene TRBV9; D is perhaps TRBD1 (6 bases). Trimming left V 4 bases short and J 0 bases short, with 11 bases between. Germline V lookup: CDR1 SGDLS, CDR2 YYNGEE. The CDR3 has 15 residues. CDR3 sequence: CASSLDRSSGNTIYF. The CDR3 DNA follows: TGTGCCAGCAGCCTTGACAGGAGCTCTGGAAACACCATATATTTT.

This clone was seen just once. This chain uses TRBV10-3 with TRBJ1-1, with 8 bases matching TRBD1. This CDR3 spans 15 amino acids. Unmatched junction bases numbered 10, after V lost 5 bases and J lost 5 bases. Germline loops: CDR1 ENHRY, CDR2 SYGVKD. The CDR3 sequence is CAISKQGADWTEAFF. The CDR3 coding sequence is TGTGCCATCAGTAAGCAGGGGGCGGATTGGACTGAAGCTTTCTTT.

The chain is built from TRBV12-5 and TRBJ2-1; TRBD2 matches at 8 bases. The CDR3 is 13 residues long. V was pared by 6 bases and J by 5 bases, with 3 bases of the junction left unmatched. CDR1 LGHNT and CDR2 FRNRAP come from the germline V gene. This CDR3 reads CASGLAGHNEQFF. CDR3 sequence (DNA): TGTGCTAGTGGCCTAGCGGGCCACAATGAGCAGTTCTTC. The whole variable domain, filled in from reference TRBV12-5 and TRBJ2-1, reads DARVTQTPRHKVTEMGQEVTMRCQPILGHNTVFWYRQTMMQGLELLAYFRNRAPLDDSGMPKDRFSAEMPDATLATLKIQPSEPRDSAVYFCASGLAGHNEQFFGPGTRLTVL.

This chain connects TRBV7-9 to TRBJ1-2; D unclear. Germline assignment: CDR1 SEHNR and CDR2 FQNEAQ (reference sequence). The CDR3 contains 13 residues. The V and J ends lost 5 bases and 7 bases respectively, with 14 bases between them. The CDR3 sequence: CASSPASQSGYTF. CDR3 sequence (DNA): TGTGCCAGCAGCCCAGCGAGTCAAAGTGGCTACACCTTC.

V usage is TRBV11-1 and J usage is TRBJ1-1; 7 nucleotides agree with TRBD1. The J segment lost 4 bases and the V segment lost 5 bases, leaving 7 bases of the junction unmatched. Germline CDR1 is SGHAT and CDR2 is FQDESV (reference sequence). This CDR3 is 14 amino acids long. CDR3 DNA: TGTGCCAGCAGCGCAAACAGGGGAGGCACTGAAGCTTTCTTT. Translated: CASSANRGGTEAFF. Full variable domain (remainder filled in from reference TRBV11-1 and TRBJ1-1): EAEVAQSPRYKITEKSQAVAFWCDPISGHATLYWYRQILGQGPELLVQFQDESVVDDSQLPKDRFSAERLKGVDSTLKIQPAELGDSAMYLCASSANRGGTEAFFGQGTRLTVV.

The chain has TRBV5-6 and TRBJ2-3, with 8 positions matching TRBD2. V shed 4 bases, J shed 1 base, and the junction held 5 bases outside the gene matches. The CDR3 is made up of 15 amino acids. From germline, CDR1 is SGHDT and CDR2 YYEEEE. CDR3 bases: TGTGCCAGCAGCATTCCAGCGGGGGGCACAGATACGCAGTATTTT. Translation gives CASSIPAGGTDTQYF.

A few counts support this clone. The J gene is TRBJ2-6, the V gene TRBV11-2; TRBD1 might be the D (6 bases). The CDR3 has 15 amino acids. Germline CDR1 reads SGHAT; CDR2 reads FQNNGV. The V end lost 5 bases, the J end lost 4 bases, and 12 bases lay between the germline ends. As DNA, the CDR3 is TGTGCCAGCAGCCAGGACAGAGGAGGGGCCAACGTCCTGACTTTC. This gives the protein CASSQDRGGANVLTF.

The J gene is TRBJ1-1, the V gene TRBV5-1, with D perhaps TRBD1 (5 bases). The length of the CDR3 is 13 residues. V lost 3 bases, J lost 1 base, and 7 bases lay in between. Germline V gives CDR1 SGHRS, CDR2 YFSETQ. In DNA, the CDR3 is TGCGCCAGCAGCTCCGGACAGAACACTGAAGCTTTCTTT. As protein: CASSSGQNTEAFF.

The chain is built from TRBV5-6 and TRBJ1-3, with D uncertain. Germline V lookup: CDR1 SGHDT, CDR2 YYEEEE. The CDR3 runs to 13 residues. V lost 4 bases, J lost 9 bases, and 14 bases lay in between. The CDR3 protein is CASSPRIRGTIYF. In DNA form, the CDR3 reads TGTGCCAGCAGCCCCCGGATCCGGGGCACCATATATTTT.